This entry lists 10 T cell receptor beta chains sequenced from one sample in a study of T cells after yellow fever vaccination. Each CDR3 protein is one row after TCRdb ran MiXCR on the 5' RACE reads. The sample yields 350,000 to 550,000 distinct CDR3 sequences, roughly a sixth seen once. This sample comprised PBMCs, obtained before the yellow fever booster vaccination. The receptors here all came from a man younger than 30 who received the YFV17D yellow fever vaccine.

The CDR3 DNA reads TGTGCCAGCAGCCCCCGGGACAGCTTCTCCTATAATTCACCCCTCCACTTT. It yields the protein CASSPRDSFSYNSPLHF. The chain couples TRBV3-1 to TRBJ1-6; TRBD1 matches at 7 bases. The J segment lost 0 bases and the V segment lost 4 bases, leaving 6 bases of the junction unmatched. The germline gives CDR1 LGHDT, CDR2 YNNKEL (reference sequence). The CDR3 spans 17 residues.

The table lists this clonotype with a few counts. The chain couples TRBV29-1 to TRBJ1-1; no definite D call. Between the trimmed V and J ends, which lost 1 base and 7 bases, there was a span of 13 bases. The CDR3 length is 13 residues. In germline, CDR1 is SQVTM, CDR2 ANQGSEA. CDR3 DNA sequence: TGCAGCGTTGAAGCGTGGATGTCCCATGAAGCTTTCTTT. It encodes CSVEAWMSHEAFF.

This clonotype was picked up one time. This chain uses TRBV2 with TRBJ2-1; 12 bases line up with TRBD2. Germline V CDR1 and CDR2: SNHLY, FYNNEI. The CDR3 covers 15 residues. V was pared by 8 bases and J by 8 bases, with 10 bases of the junction left unmatched. The CDR3 DNA follows: TGTGCCAGCCACCCCGGACTAGCGGGGCTCTATGAGCAGTTCTTC. Residues: CASHPGLAGLYEQFF.

The V and J genes are TRBV29-1 and TRBJ2-1, with no clear D. V dropped 4 bases and J dropped 5 bases, with 3 bases sitting between them. CDR3 length: 10 residues. Germline-derived CDR1 and CDR2 are SQVTM and ANQGSEA. The CDR3 region has the DNA TGCAGCGTTGCGCACAATGAGCAGTTCTTC. It encodes CSVAHNEQFF.

The J gene is TRBJ2-7, the V gene TRBV10-3; 9 bases align to TRBD1. Germline lookup yields CDR1 ENHRY and CDR2 SYGVKD. Losses at the gene ends were 3 bases for V and 3 bases for J; bases not matched to a gene: 9. The CDR3 length is 16 residues. CDR3 in amino acids: CAISDLPGQGFYEQYF. The CDR3 DNA is TGTGCCATCAGTGACCTTCCGGGACAGGGATTCTACGAGCAGTACTTC.

The V gene is TRBV10-3, the J gene TRBJ2-3, with 10 positions matching TRBD2. Germline V CDR1 and CDR2: ENHRY, SYGVKD. The CDR3 is made up of 15 amino acids. The junction had 13 bases not matched to a gene; V was cut back by 11 bases and J by 5 bases. CDR3 sequence (DNA): TGTGCCCATGATAAAGCAGCGGGGGGGCGAGATACGCAGTATTTT. This translates into CAHDKAAGGRDTQYF.

The gene calls are TRBV19 and TRBJ1-2; D is uncertain. CDR1 is LNHDA, CDR2 SQIVND, per germline (reference sequence). Between the trimmed V and J ends, which lost 2 bases and 4 bases, there was a span of 14 bases. The CDR3 consists of 15 residues. CDR3 region: CASSISPDLFYGYTF. CDR3 in DNA: TGTGCCAGTAGTATATCCCCGGATCTCTTCTATGGCTACACCTTC. Filled out from reference TRBV19 and TRBJ1-2, the complete variable domain reads DGGITQSPKYLFRKEGQNVTLSCEQNLNHDAMYWYRQDPGQGLRLIYYSQIVNDFQKGDIAEGYSVSREKKESFPLTVTSAQKNPTAFYLCASSISPDLFYGYTFGSGTRLTVV.

The CDR3 region has the DNA TGTGCCAGCAGTCAAGGACGGATATACAATGAGCAGTTCTTC. Translating it yields CASSQGRIYNEQFF. This chain links TRBV12-3 or TRBV12-4 with TRBJ2-1, with D uncertain. The germline V and J ends were trimmed by 5 bases and 4 bases, with 12 bases remaining between them. This CDR3 comprises 14 residues.

V gene TRBV5-6 combines with J gene TRBJ2-3; TRBD2 aligns across 7 bases. The CDR3 extends over 14 amino acids. The trim removed 4 bases at V and 4 bases at J, leaving 6 bases unmatched. Germline V gives CDR1 SGHDT, CDR2 YYEEEE. The CDR3 spells CASSPRGVADTQYF. The CDR3 nucleotides are TGTGCCAGCAGCCCACGGGGGGTGGCAGATACGCAGTATTTT.

The chain combines TRBV6-5 with TRBJ2-5; maybe TRBD1 (6 bases). Looked up from germline, CDR1 is MNHEY and CDR2 is SVGAGI. The CDR3 runs to 15 residues. With 6 bases removed from V and 5 bases from J, the gap between germline ends came to 19 bases. CDR3 protein: CASSSSQGRGETQYF. DNA for the CDR3: TGTGCCAGCAGCTCATCCCAGGGGAGAGGGGAGACCCAGTACTTC.